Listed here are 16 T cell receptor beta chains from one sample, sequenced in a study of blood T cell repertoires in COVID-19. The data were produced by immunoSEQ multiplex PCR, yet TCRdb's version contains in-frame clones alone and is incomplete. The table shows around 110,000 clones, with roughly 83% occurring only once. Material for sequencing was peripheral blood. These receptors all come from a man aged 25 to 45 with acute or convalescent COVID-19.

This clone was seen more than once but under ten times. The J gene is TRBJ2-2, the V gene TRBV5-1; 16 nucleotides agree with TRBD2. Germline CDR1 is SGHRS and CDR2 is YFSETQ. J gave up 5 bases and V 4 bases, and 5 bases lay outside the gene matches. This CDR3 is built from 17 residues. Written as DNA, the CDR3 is TGCGCCAGCAGCGCGGGACTAGCGGGAGGGAGGACCGGGGAGCTGTTTTTT. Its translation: CASSAGLAGGRTGELFF.

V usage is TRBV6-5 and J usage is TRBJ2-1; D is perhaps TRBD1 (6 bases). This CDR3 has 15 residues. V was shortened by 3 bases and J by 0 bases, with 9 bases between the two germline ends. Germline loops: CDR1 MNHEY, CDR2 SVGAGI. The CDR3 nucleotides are TGTGCCAGCAGTTATCAGGGGAGCTCCTACAATGAGCAGTTCTTC. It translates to CASSYQGSSYNEQFF.

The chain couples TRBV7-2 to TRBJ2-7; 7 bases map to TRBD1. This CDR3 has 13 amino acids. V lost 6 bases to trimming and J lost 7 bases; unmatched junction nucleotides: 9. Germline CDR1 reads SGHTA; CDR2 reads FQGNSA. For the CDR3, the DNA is TGTGCCAGCAGTTCTGGACAGGCTCTTGAGCAGTACTTC. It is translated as CASSSGQALEQYF.

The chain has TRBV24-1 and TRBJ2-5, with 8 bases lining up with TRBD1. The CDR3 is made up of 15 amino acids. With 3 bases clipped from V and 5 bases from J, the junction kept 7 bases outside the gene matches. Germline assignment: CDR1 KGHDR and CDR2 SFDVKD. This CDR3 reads CATSDPSTGGETQYF. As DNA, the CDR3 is TGTGCCACCAGTGATCCCTCTACAGGGGGGGAGACCCAGTACTTC.

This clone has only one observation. CDR3 loop: CASSQRRDRVAGELFF. Written as DNA, the CDR3 is TGTGCCAGCAGCCAGAGGCGGGACAGGGTGGCCGGGGAGCTGTTTTTT. The chain joins TRBV11-3 to TRBJ2-2; 9 nucleotides match TRBD1. Germline CDR1 reads SGHNT; CDR2 reads YENEEA. CDR3 size: 16 residues. V gave up 5 bases and J gave up 6 bases; unmatched junction bases: 10.

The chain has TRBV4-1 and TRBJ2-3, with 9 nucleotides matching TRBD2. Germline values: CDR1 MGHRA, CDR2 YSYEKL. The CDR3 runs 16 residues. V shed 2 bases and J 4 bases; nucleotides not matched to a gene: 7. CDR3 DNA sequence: TGCGCCAGCAGCCAACCCCAGGGACTAGCCTCAGATACGCAGTATTTT. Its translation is CASSQPQGLASDTQYF.

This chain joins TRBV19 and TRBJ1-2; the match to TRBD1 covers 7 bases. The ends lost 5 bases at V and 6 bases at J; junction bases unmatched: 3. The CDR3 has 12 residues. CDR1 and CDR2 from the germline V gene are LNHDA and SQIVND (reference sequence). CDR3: CASSPQGDGYTF. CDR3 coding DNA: TGTGCCAGTAGTCCCCAGGGGGATGGCTACACCTTC.

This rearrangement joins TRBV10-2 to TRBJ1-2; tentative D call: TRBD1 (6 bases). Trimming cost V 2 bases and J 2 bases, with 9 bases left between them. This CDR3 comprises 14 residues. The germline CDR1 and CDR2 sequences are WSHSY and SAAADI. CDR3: CASSEGQRNYGYTF. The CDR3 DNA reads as TGCGCCAGCAGTGAGGGACAGAGAAACTATGGCTACACCTTC.

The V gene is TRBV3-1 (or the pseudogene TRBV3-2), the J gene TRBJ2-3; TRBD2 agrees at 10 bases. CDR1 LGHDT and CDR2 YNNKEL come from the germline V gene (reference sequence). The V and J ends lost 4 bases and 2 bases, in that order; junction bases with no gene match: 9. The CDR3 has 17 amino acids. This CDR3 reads CASSPRTSGFSTDTQYF. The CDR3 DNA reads TGTGCCAGCAGCCCCAGGACTAGCGGTTTTTCCACAGATACGCAGTATTTT.

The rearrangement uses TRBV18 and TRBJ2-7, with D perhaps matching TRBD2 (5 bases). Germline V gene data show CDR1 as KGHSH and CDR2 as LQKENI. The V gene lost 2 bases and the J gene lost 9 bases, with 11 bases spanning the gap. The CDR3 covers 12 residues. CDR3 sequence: CASSPDRGRQYV. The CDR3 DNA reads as TGTGCCAGCTCACCAGATCGTGGGAGGCAGTACGTC.

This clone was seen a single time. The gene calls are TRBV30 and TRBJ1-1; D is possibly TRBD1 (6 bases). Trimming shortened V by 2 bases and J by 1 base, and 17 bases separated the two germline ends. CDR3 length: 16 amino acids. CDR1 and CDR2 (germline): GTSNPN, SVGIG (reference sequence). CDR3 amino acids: CAWSSMPGQPNTEAFF. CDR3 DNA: TGTGCCTGGAGTTCAATGCCCGGACAGCCGAACACTGAAGCTTTCTTT.

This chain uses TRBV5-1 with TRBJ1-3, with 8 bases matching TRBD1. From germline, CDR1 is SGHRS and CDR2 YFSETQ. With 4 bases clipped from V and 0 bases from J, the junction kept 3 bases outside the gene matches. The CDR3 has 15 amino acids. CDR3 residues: CASSTDRASGNTIYF. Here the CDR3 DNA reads TGCGCCAGCAGCACGGACAGGGCCTCTGGAAACACCATATATTTT.

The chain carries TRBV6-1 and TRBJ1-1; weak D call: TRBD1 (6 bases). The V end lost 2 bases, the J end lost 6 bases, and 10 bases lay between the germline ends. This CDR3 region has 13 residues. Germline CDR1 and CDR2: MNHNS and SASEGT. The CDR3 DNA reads TGTGCCAGCAGTGAACTACAGGGTGCTGAAGCTTTCTTT. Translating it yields CASSELQGAEAFF.

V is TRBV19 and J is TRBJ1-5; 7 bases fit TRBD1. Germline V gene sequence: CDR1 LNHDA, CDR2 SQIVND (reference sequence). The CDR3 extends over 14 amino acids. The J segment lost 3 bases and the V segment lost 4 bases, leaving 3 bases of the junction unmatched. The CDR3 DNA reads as TGTGCCAGTAGTACGACAGGGTTCAATCAGCCCCAGCATTTT. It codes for CASSTTGFNQPQHF.

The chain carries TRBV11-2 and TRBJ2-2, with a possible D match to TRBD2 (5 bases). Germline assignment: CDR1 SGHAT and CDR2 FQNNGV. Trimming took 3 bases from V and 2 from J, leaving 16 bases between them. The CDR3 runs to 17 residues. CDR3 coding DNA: TGTGCCAGCAGCTTCATGGTGGTAGCGACTAACACCGGGGAGCTGTTTTTT. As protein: CASSFMVVATNTGELFF.

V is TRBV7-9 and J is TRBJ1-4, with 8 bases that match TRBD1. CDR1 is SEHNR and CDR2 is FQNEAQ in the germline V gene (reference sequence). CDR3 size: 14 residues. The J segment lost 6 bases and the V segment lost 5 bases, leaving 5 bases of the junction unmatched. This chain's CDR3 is CASSPQGGYEKLFF. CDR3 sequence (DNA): TGTGCCAGCAGCCCACAGGGGGGTTATGAAAAACTGTTTTTT.